Each of the 17 T cell receptor beta chains below was sequenced from the same sample in a study of blood T cells in healthy people across ages. A second roughly 6 to 11 cycle PCR used barcoded and J-beta primers. One entry per CDR3 protein, called by TCRdb with MiXCR from the 5' RACE reads. The top ten hold 41% of the sample, which has over 700,000 distinct CDR3 sequences, around half seen once. The sequencing input was blood. The receptor set was obtained from a man of 80 years or more in good health.

The rearrangement uses TRBV24-1 and TRBJ2-3; TRBD1 might be the D (7 bases). Germline V gene lookup returns CDR1 KGHDR and CDR2 SFDVKD. V lost 5 bases to trimming and J lost 0 bases, with 20 bases between them. This CDR3 is built from 18 residues. CDR3 protein: CATSVPPTPGGSTDTQYF. In nucleotides, the CDR3 is TGTGCCACCAGTGTACCCCCCACTCCAGGGGGGAGCACAGATACGCAGTATTTT.

This chain connects TRBV27 to TRBJ2-1; the match to TRBD2 covers 12 bases. The germline gives CDR1 MNHEY, CDR2 SMNVEV (reference sequence). V lost 5 bases and J lost 3; bases outside the gene matches: 8. The CDR3 is made up of 17 amino acids. In DNA, the CDR3 is TGTGCCAGCAGTCACCCGACTAGCGGGAGCCTCTACAATGAGCAGTTCTTC. This codes for CASSHPTSGSLYNEQFF.

The chain combines TRBV3-1 with TRBJ2-3; 10 nucleotides align to TRBD2. The V segment lost 3 bases and the J segment 5 bases; nucleotides outside the gene matches: 2. Germline V gene sequence: CDR1 LGHDT, CDR2 YNNKEL (reference sequence). The CDR3 totals 14 residues. CDR3 nucleotides: TGTGCCAGCAGCCACCGGACTAGCGGAGATACGCAGTATTTT. Its protein product is CASSHRTSGDTQYF.

This rearrangement joins TRBV28 to TRBJ2-3; 8 bases fit TRBD2. Germline-derived CDR1 and CDR2 are MDHEN and SYDVKM. The CDR3 contains 16 residues. The V and J ends lost 1 base and 14 bases, in that order; junction bases with no gene match: 17. Here the CDR3 DNA reads TGTGCCAGCAGTTTATCTAGCGGGTTCGGAGACAGATACGCGTATTTT. This sequence encodes CASSLSSGFGDRYAYF.

This clonotype was detected only a few times. The chain recombines TRBV4-1 with TRBJ1-2; D perhaps matches TRBD1 (6 bases). In germline, CDR1 is MGHRA, CDR2 YSYEKL. The CDR3 has 15 residues. The V gene lost 0 bases and the J gene lost 2 bases, with 10 bases spanning the gap. The CDR3: CASSQDLGQNYGYTF. CDR3 in DNA: TGCGCCAGCAGCCAAGATCTCGGACAGAACTATGGCTACACCTTC.

This clonotype was seen more than once but under ten times. The V gene is TRBV20-1, the J gene TRBJ1-2; no clear D. V was cut by 5 bases and J by 8 bases, with 9 bases left in between. There are 10 residues in the CDR3. In germline, CDR1 is DFQATT, CDR2 SNEGSKA (reference sequence). Written as DNA, the CDR3 is TGCAGTGCTTCGCAAGTGGGCTACACCTTC. Translated: CSASQVGYTF.

This clonotype was observed a handful of times. The gene calls are TRBV27 and TRBJ1-2, with unresolved D. The CDR3 loop spans 14 amino acids. The V end lost 3 bases, the J end lost 5 bases, and 13 bases lay between the germline ends. Per the germline V gene, CDR1 is MNHEY and CDR2 is SMNVEV (reference sequence). CDR3 region: CASSFSGSVYGYTF. CDR3 nucleotide sequence: TGTGCCAGCAGTTTCTCGGGAAGCGTATATGGCTACACCTTC.

This clonotype has a handful of counts. This chain connects TRBV20-1 to TRBJ2-3, with TRBD2 matching 8 bases. The CDR3 spans 16 residues. Unmatched junction bases numbered 7, after V lost 0 bases and J lost 2 bases. Germline values: CDR1 DFQATT, CDR2 SNEGSKA (reference sequence). In DNA form, the CDR3 reads TGCAGTGCTAGAGATGCGATAGCGGGATTCACAGATACGCAGTATTTT. This gives the protein CSARDAIAGFTDTQYF.

V and J are TRBV2 and TRBJ2-5; maybe TRBD1 (5 bases). Germline V gene sequence: CDR1 SNHLY, CDR2 FYNNEI. CDR3 length: 18 amino acids. V lost 7 bases and J lost 2, with 26 bases in between. CDR3 DNA: TGTGCCAGCACCCGTAAACGGCAGGGCTATCCTCCACAAGAGACCCAGTACTTC. The encoded protein is CASTRKRQGYPPQETQYF. The variable domain in full, completed from reference TRBV2 and TRBJ2-5, reads EPEVTQTPSHQVTQMGQEVILRCVPISNHLYFYWYRQILGQKVEFLVSFYNNEISEKSEIFDDQFSVERPDGSNFTLKIRSTKLEDSAMYFCASTRKRQGYPPQETQYFGPGTRLLVL.

V and J are TRBV6-5 and TRBJ2-1; the D call may be TRBD1 or TRBD2 (7 bases each). The CDR3 contains 16 residues. Germline CDR1 MNHEY, CDR2 SVGAGI. With 5 bases removed from V and 8 bases from J, the gap between germline ends came to 22 bases. CDR3 amino acids: CASSRSGTANGHEQFF. As DNA, the CDR3 is TGTGCCAGCAGTCGCAGCGGGACAGCGAACGGGCATGAGCAGTTCTTC.

The chain's CDR3 is CASNFGLEDTQYF. Written as DNA, the CDR3 is TGTGCCAGCAACTTTGGGTTGGAAGATACGCAGTATTTT. This chain joins TRBV7-9 and TRBJ2-3; D call uncertain. The CDR3 totals 13 residues. Trimming left V 7 bases short and J 5 bases short, with 13 bases between. Germline V gene sequence: CDR1 SEHNR, CDR2 FQNEAQ (reference sequence). The full variable domain, completed using reference TRBV7-9 and TRBJ2-3, is DTGVSQNPRHKITKRGQNVTFRCDPISEHNRLYWYRQTLGQGPEFLTYFQNEAQLEKSRLLSDRFSAERPKGSFSTLEIQRTEQGDSAMYLCASNFGLEDTQYFGPGTRLTVL.

V and J are TRBV27 and TRBJ2-6; D is possibly TRBD1 (5 bases). The CDR3 totals 15 residues. V was cut by 8 bases and J by 4 bases, with 15 bases left in between. Germline V gene data show CDR1 as MNHEY and CDR2 as SMNVEV (reference sequence). The CDR3 is CASGKGSLGANVLTF. In nucleotides, the CDR3 is TGTGCCAGCGGCAAGGGGTCTTTGGGGGCCAACGTCCTGACTTTC.

V and J are TRBV5-1 and TRBJ2-5; TRBD2 matches 7 bases. The CDR3 covers 20 residues. Germline V gives CDR1 SGHRS, CDR2 YFSETQ. The ends lost 2 bases at V and 3 bases at J; junction bases unmatched: 22. The CDR3 is CASSFLSKTPGGSGKETQYF. CDR3 sequence (DNA): TGCGCCAGCAGCTTTTTGTCCAAGACCCCCGGCGGGAGTGGAAAAGAGACCCAGTACTTC. The full variable domain, in which reference TRBV5-1 and TRBJ2-5 provide the parts outside the CDR3, is KAGVTQTPRYLIKTRGQQVTLSCSPISGHRSVSWYQQTPGQGLQFLFEYFSETQRNKGNFPGRFSGRQFSNSRSEMNVSTLELGDSALYLCASSFLSKTPGGSGKETQYFGPGTRLLVL.

This chain connects TRBV3-1 to TRBJ1-5; D gene unclear. Germline values: CDR1 LGHDT, CDR2 YNNKEL (reference sequence). There are 14 residues in the CDR3. V was pared by 2 bases and J by 4 bases, with 9 bases between. The CDR3 loop reads CASSQRQANQPQHF. CDR3 nucleotides: TGTGCCAGCAGCCAACGACAAGCAAATCAGCCCCAGCATTTT. The variable domain in full, with the rest retrieved from reference TRBV3-1 and TRBJ1-5, is DTAVSQTPKYLVTQMGNDKSIKCEQNLGHDTMYWYKQDSKKFLKIMFSYNNKELIINETVPNRFSPKSPDKAHLNLHINSLELGDSAVYFCASSQRQANQPQHFGDGTRLSIL.

V and J are TRBV9 and TRBJ2-7; D possibly matches TRBD1 or TRBD2 (5 bases each). The CDR3 has 15 amino acids. V shed 4 bases and J shed 0 bases, with 14 bases lying between them. Germline lookup yields CDR1 SGDLS and CDR2 YYNGEE. CDR3 nucleotides: TGTGCCAGCAGCCAAGTTGGGGACCGCTCCTACGAGCAGTACTTC. As protein: CASSQVGDRSYEQYF.

The chain recombines TRBV20-1 with TRBJ2-3, with no clear D. Germline V gene sequence: CDR1 DFQATT, CDR2 SNEGSKA (reference sequence). V was pared by 3 bases and J by 14 bases, with 24 bases between. CDR3 length: 14 residues. CDR3 protein: CSARRRLQHRYAYF. The CDR3 nucleotides are TGCAGTGCTAGGAGGAGACTTCAGCACAGATACGCGTATTTT.

The V call is TRBV5-1, the J call TRBJ1-2; D is possibly TRBD1 (6 bases). CDR1 SGHRS and CDR2 YFSETQ come from the germline V gene. Trimming shortened V by 8 bases and J by 0 bases, and 14 bases separated the two germline ends. The CDR3 runs to 14 residues. CDR3 nucleotide sequence: TGCGCCAGTAAATCAGGGGACTCTAACTATGGCTACACCTTC. Translating gives CASKSGDSNYGYTF. The whole variable domain, remainder taken from reference TRBV5-1 and TRBJ1-2, is KAGVTQTPRYLIKTRGQQVTLSCSPISGHRSVSWYQQTPGQGLQFLFEYFSETQRNKGNFPGRFSGRQFSNSRSEMNVSTLELGDSALYLCASKSGDSNYGYTFGSGTRLTVV.